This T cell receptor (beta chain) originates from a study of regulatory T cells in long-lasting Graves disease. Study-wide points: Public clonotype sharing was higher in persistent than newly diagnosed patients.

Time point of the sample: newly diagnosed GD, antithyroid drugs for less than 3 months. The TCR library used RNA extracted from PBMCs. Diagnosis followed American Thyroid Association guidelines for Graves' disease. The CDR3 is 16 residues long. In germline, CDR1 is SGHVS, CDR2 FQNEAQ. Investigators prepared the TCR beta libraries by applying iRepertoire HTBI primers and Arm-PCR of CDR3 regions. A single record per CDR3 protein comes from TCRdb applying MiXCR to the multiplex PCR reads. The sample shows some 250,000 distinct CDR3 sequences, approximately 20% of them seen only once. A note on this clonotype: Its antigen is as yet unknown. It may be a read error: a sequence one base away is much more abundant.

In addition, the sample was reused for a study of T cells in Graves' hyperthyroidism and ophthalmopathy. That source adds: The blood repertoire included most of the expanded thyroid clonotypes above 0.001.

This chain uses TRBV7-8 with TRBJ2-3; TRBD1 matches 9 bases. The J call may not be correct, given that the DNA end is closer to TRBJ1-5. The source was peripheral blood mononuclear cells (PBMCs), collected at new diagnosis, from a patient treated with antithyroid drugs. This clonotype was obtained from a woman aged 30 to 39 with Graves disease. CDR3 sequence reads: CASSYSGTGSGVTQHF. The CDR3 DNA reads TGTGCCAGCAGCTACTCCGGGACAGGGTCAGGAGTTACGCAGCATTTT.